This TCR beta chain was recovered during a study of early T cells in non-severe SARS-CoV-2 infection (dated by TCRdb to the early 2020s). Notes on the research overall: Because TCR sequencing was done on bulk RNA from unsorted whole blood, the alpha and beta chains could not be paired. What the work shows at the level of the full study, not this receptor alone: VDJdb matching was skewed toward anti-spike CD8 responses, so virus-specific expansions were likely underestimated and private and CD4 specificities were missed.

The study was a case-control design nested within a healthcare worker cohort in London, UK, with weekly nasopharyngeal swab PCR tests and blood sampling. Healthcare workers were recruited between 23 and 31 March 2020, during the week of the UK lockdown, and were followed weekly for up to roughly 16 weeks. Counted from cysteine to phenylalanine, this CDR3 has 16 amino acids. Only the CDR3 portion is preserved as DNA: 48 bases, with reading frame beginning at the first base. Receptors were amplified or captured by 5' RACE. TCRdb lists the instrument as NextSeq 500. To correct for sequencing error and PCR bias, the TCR library protocol tagged individual cDNA molecules with unique molecular identifiers. TCR alpha and beta chains were both sequenced, and the abundances of alpha and beta sequences in each sample were closely correlated with each other. The study's processing was this. Decombinator V4 was used to perform V gene, J gene and CDR3 annotation of TCR sequences. TCRs were defined as expanded if a significant change between any two time points was detected under a Poisson model with p below 0.0001. Abundances of TCRs were expressed as counts per million after normalisation to the total number of TCRs sequenced in each sample. MAIT TCRs were defined by TRAV1-2 paired with TRAJ12, TRAJ20 or TRAJ33, and iNKT TCRs by TRAV10 paired with TRAJ18. A search of VDJdb, accessed on 1 November 2021, was run for TCRs annotated to CMV, EBV and SARS-CoV-2, with TCRs annotated for multiple antigens excluded. The public reads were reanalyzed by TCRdb: fastp trimming at Q25, MiXCR alignment, in-frame beta chains only. Every distinct CDR3 protein forms one entry, paired with its most common genes and DNA. These V and J calls are TCRdb output, not the study's own analysis. For this sample there are tens of thousands of distinct CDR3 sequences; over 9% appear just once. Of the sample, approximately 6.1% is held by the ten largest clones.

Notes on this clonotype: Its cognate antigen has yet to be identified. Base qualities are not recorded, but no much larger clone differs from it by a single base.

The sample consisted of whole blood. The receptor comes from an adult who was a healthcare worker with PCR-confirmed SARS-CoV-2 infection or an uninfected control (not recorded which). The rearranged chain carries TRBV21-1 and TRBJ1-1. TRBV21-1 is shown as a pseudogene. The encoded CDR3 is CASSKALIGLNTEAFF. The sequence in DNA is TGTGCCAGCAGCAAAGCGCTAATAGGGCTGAACACTGAAGCTTTCTTT.